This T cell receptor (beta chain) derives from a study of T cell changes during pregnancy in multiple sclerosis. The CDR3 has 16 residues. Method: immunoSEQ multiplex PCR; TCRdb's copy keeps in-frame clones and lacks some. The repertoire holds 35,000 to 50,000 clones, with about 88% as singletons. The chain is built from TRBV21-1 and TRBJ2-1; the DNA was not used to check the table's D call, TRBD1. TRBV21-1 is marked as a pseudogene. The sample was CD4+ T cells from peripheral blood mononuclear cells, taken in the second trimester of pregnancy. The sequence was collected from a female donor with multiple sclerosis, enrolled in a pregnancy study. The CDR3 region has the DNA TGTGCCAGCAGCAATCCCGGGACACAGTCGGGGAATGAGCAGTTCTTC. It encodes CASSNPGTQSGNEQFF.